Shown below are 5 T cell receptor beta chains from a single sample sequenced in a study of cytomegalovirus exposure and HLA in healthy donors. Repertoires were generated with immunoSEQ multiplex PCR, while TCRdb's copy carries only in-frame clones and drops some. The table shows some 90,000 clones, with around 96% occurring only once. The sequenced material came from PBMCs. The receptor set was obtained from a young man in good health and CMV-seronegative.

V and J are TRBV28 and TRBJ2-3; 11 bases match TRBD2. J lost 2 bases, V lost 6 bases, and 7 bases had no gene match. This CDR3 comprises 16 residues. The germline V gene encodes CDR1 MDHEN and CDR2 SYDVKM. The DNA for the CDR3 is TGTGCCAGCAGCCTTCGACTAGCGGGGTTCACAGATACGCAGTATTTT. Its protein product is CASSLRLAGFTDTQYF.

The rearrangement links TRBV27 to TRBJ2-1, with TRBD1 identical over 7 bases. V shed 2 bases and J 1 base; nucleotides not matched to a gene: 14. The CDR3 is 19 amino acids. From germline, CDR1 is MNHEY and CDR2 SMNVEV (reference sequence). Here the CDR3 DNA reads TGTGCCAGCAGTTTACCCCTGCAAGGGGGCGATTGGTCCTACAATGAGCAGTTCTTC. Protein: CASSLPLQGGDWSYNEQFF.

The genes are TRBV25-1 and TRBJ1-3; TRBD1 matches 10 bases. This CDR3 spans 15 amino acids. Germline CDR1 reads MGHDK; CDR2 reads SYGVNS. J was trimmed by 0 bases and V by 7 bases; bases with no gene match: 3. The CDR3 protein is CASKGQGNSGNTIYF. The CDR3 coding sequence is TGTGCCAGCAAGGGACAGGGGAACTCTGGAAACACCATATATTTT.

The DNA of the CDR3 is TGTGCCAGTAGTGCCGCTAGCGGGCAAGGGCACAATGAGCAGTTCTTC. This encodes CASSAASGQGHNEQFF. The chain couples TRBV19 to TRBJ2-1; 8 bases fit TRBD2. CDR1 and CDR2 (germline): LNHDA, SQIVND (reference sequence). J lost 5 bases, V lost 5 bases, and 11 bases had no gene match. The CDR3 is made up of 16 amino acids.

This clone appeared a single time. The gene calls are TRBV25-1 and TRBJ2-2; maybe TRBD1 (6 bases). This CDR3 contains 14 residues. Trimming pared 6 bases from V and 1 base from J, leaving 9 bases between. Germline CDR1 MGHDK, CDR2 SYGVNS. CDR3 loop: CASRQGLNTGELFF. The CDR3, as DNA: TGTGCCAGCAGACAGGGATTGAACACCGGGGAGCTGTTTTTT.